The rows below give T cell receptor beta chains drawn from one sample of a study of control samples from healthy donors and cancer patients. Sequencing used immunoSEQ multiplex PCR; TCRdb keeps in-frame clones, though not all of them. The repertoire includes some 130,000 clones, 92% of them detected once, and less than 2.5% sits in the top ten. The sequencing sample was made of blood. Receptor source: a woman aged 45-65 years in good health. Both conserved end residues are part of each CDR3. A D gene is named only where the DNA matches it firmly. The size field is filled for only some rows; it gives once, few, many or a size class.

D	V	size	J	DNA	CDR3
.	TRBV28	.	TRBJ1-5	TGTGCCAGCCAGAGCTCTAACAAAAATTCGGGGCATTTT	CASQSSNKNSGHF
.	TRBV6-5	.	TRBJ1-5	TGTGCCAGCAGTACAGACAGGAGGGGCAATCAGCCCCAGCATTTT	CASSTDRRGNQPQHF
.	TRBV2	.	TRBJ1-1	TGTGCCAGCAGGTTAGATGGACAGTTTAACACTGAAGCTTTCTTT	CASRLDGQFNTEAFF
TRBD1	TRBV12-3/TRBV12-4	.	TRBJ1-2	TGTGCCAGCGGACAGGGAAACTATGGCTACACCTTC	CASGQGNYGYTF
.	TRBV3-1/TRBV3-2	few	TRBJ1-2	TGTGCCAGCAGCCAAGGGTACCCTCCTCCGGGCTATGGCTACACCTTC	CASSQGYPPPGYGYTF
.	TRBV6-4	once	TRBJ2-2	TGTGCCAGCAGGAAGACAGGGAACACCGGGGAGCTGTTTTTT	CASRKTGNTGELFF
.	TRBV28	.	TRBJ2-3	TGTGCCAGCTACAGTTTCGTCGGGATCACAGATACGCAGTATTTT	CASYSFVGITDTQYF
TRBD2	TRBV13	.	TRBJ2-3	TGTGCCAGCAGCTTAGATACGGGGGGGCCTCCAGATACGCAGTATTTT	CASSLDTGGPPDTQYF
.	TRBV3-1/TRBV3-2	.	TRBJ1-2	TGTGCCAGCAGCCAAGAAGTAGGCAGTTTCTCTTATGGCTACACCTTC	CASSQEVGSFSYGYTF
TRBD2	TRBV5-1	.	TRBJ2-2	TGCGCCAGCAGCACAGAAGCGGGAGCGAACACCGGGGAGCTGTTTTTT	CASSTEAGANTGELFF
TRBD1	TRBV6-6	.	TRBJ2-2	TGTGCCAGCAGTTACGGGACAGACACCGGGGAGCTGTTTTTT	CASSYGTDTGELFF
.	TRBV29-1	.	TRBJ2-7	TGCAGCGTCTCGAGTGGGCCGCTTCGGGAGCAGTACTTC	CSVSSGPLREQYF
.	TRBV3-1/TRBV3-2	.	TRBJ2-5	TGTGCCAGCAGCCGGGGAGGCGGTGTCGAGACCCAGTACTTC	CASSRGGGVETQYF
TRBD1	TRBV27	many	TRBJ1-5	TGTGCCAGCAGTTCGACAGGGGCTCAGCCCCAGCATTTT	CASSSTGAQPQHF
TRBD2	TRBV11-3	.	TRBJ2-1	TGTGCCAGCGCTAGCGGGATAGGCTCCTACAATGAGCAGTTCTTC	CASASGIGSYNEQFF
TRBD1	TRBV3-1/TRBV3-2	.	TRBJ1-6	TGTGCCAGCAGCCAAGGGACAGGTACTTCACCCCTCCACTTT	CASSQGTGTSPLHF
.	TRBV2	.	TRBJ1-6	TGTGCCAGCAGAGAGGGCTGGAATTCACCCCTCCACTTT	CASREGWNSPLHF
.	TRBV19	.	TRBJ2-2	TGTGCCAGTAGTATCGGATTCACCGGGGAGCTGTTTTTT	CASSIGFTGELFF
.	TRBV28	.	TRBJ2-7	TGTGCCAGCAGTTTTGGCGGGACGGCTTCCGAGCAGTACTTC	CASSFGGTASEQYF
TRBD1	TRBV28	.	TRBJ1-5	TGTGCCAGCATCTCAGGGACAGGGGGGACGGTATCCAATCAGCCCCAGCATTTT	CASISGTGGTVSNQPQHF
.	TRBV6-5	.	TRBJ2-1	TGTGCCAGCAGTTCCTTCCTCGTGGGAGGGGGGGATGAGCAGTTCTTC	CASSSFLVGGGDEQFF
.	TRBV29-1	.	TRBJ1-1	TGCAGCGTTGCCAAAGGGGGCACTGAAGCTTTCTTT	CSVAKGGTEAFF
TRBD1	TRBV2	.	TRBJ1-2	TGTGCCAGCACTGAAGGGACAGGGGGCATCTATGGCTACACCTTC	CASTEGTGGIYGYTF
TRBD2	TRBV5-4	.	TRBJ2-1	TGTGCCAGCAGCTTGCCGAGCGGGGACTACAATGAGCAGTTCTTC	CASSLPSGDYNEQFF
.	TRBV18	.	TRBJ1-5	TGTGCCAGCTCACCATCAGCTTTGAGCAATCAGCCCCAGCATTTT	CASSPSALSNQPQHF
.	TRBV5-1	.	TRBJ2-2	TGCGCCACCAGCCGGGACCCAGCCACCGGGGAGCTGTTTTTT	CATSRDPATGELFF
TRBD1	TRBV10-1	few	TRBJ1-1	TGCGCCAGCAATAGACAGGGGGAGGAGCGGAACACTGAAGCTTTCTTT	CASNRQGEERNTEAFF
TRBD2	TRBV4-1	.	TRBJ2-2	TGCGCCAGCAGCCAAGATCCGGGGGGGAACACCGGGGAGCTGTTTTTT	CASSQDPGGNTGELFF
TRBD1	TRBV5-8	few	TRBJ2-4	TGTGCCAGCAGCCTCAACCCGGGACAGAAAAACATTCAGTACTTC	CASSLNPGQKNIQYF
.	TRBV7-9	.	TRBJ1-1	TGTGCCAGCAGCTTCCGGCAGGGTGGGTCTGAAGCTTTCTTT	CASSFRQGGSEAFF
TRBD2	TRBV5-5	.	TRBJ2-1	TGTGCCAGCAGCTTGTATCTAGCGGGTGACAATGAGCAGTTCTTC	CASSLYLAGDNEQFF
.	TRBV6-6	.	TRBJ1-5	TGTGCCAGCAGTTACGTCCCTAATCAGCCCCAGCATTTT	CASSYVPNQPQHF
.	TRBV9	.	TRBJ2-2	TGTGCCAGCAGCGTAACTATGAACACCGGGGAGCTGTTTTTT	CASSVTMNTGELFF
.	TRBV28	.	TRBJ1-6	TGTGCCAGCAGTTTAAGCACAGGGCTTACCTCACCCCTCCACTTT	CASSLSTGLTSPLHF
.	TRBV7-2	.	TRBJ1-2	TGTGCCAGCAGCTTAGATCGTACTAACTATGGCTACACCTTC	CASSLDRTNYGYTF
TRBD1	TRBV5-1	once	TRBJ1-2	TGCGCCAGCAGCTTGGAGGGGGCGAGCTATGGCTACACCTTC	CASSLEGASYGYTF
.	TRBV12-3/TRBV12-4	.	TRBJ1-2	TGTGCCAGCAGCTCCCAGGGGATCTATGGCTACACCTTC	CASSSQGIYGYTF
.	TRBV11-2	.	TRBJ1-4	TGTGCCAGCAGCTTAGATAGTCTCCTTGGAGGGGTTAATGAAAAACTGTTTTTT	CASSLDSLLGGVNEKLFF
.	TRBV28	.	TRBJ1-6	TGTGCCAGCAGTGCTTACCAGGGAGCACCCCTCCACTTT	CASSAYQGAPLHF
.	TRBV24-1	few	TRBJ2-5	TGTGCCACCAGTGATCCCCAGGGGGAGGGCCGAGAGACCCAGTACTTC	CATSDPQGEGRETQYF
.	TRBV5-1	.	TRBJ2-7	TGCGCCAGCAGCTCGTCCGACCGAGCCGAGCAGTACTTC	CASSSSDRAEQYF
.	TRBV6-5	once	TRBJ1-5	TGTGCCAGCAGTTACGGCGGGGCGAATCAGCCCCAGCATTTT	CASSYGGANQPQHF
TRBD1	TRBV5-1	.	TRBJ1-2	TGCGCCAGCAGCTGGACAGGGGGTGGCTATGGCTACACCTTC	CASSWTGGGYGYTF
TRBD2	TRBV10-3	once	TRBJ2-2	TGTGCCATCAGTGAGTCCAGCGGGGGGAACACCGGGGAGCTGTTTTTT	CAISESSGGNTGELFF
.	TRBV6-5	.	TRBJ2-7	TGTGCCAGCAGCAACATACTAGGGGCTTTCGGCGAGCAGTACTTC	CASSNILGAFGEQYF
TRBD1	TRBV5-1	.	TRBJ1-4	TGCGCCAGCAGCTTGGAAGGGACAGCCACTGAAAAACTGTTTTTT	CASSLEGTATEKLFF
TRBD1	TRBV5-6	few	TRBJ1-2	TGTGCCAGCAGCGGCGGGGGACAGGGGCGGAATGGCTACACCTTC	CASSGGGQGRNGYTF
.	TRBV7-8	once	TRBJ2-7	TGTGCCAGCAGCATATCCGCTAGTCGCGAGCAGTACTTC	CASSISASREQYF
.	TRBV21-1	few	TRBJ1-6	TGTGCCAGCAGCAGGCAGCCCTCCTATAATTCACCCCTCCACTTT	CASSRQPSYNSPLHF
.	TRBV7-8	few	TRBJ1-1	TGTGCCAGCTATTCGACCCAAATGGGGAACACTGAAGCTTTCTTT	CASYSTQMGNTEAFF
.	TRBV2	.	TRBJ1-6	TGTGCCAGCAGGGACACCAATAATTCACCCCTCCACTTT	CASRDTNNSPLHF
TRBD2	TRBV6-8	.	TRBJ2-3	TGTGCCAGCAGTTACTCGAAAAGGCGGGAGGCCAACACAGATACGCAGTATTTT	CASSYSKRREANTDTQYF
.	TRBV9	.	TRBJ2-3	TGTGCCAGCAGCGTAGGGAGGGGAGATACGCAGTATTTT	CASSVGRGDTQYF
.	TRBV5-1	.	TRBJ1-6	TGCGCCAGCAGCTTGGCAGGGGACGGTAATTCACCCCTCCACTTT	CASSLAGDGNSPLHF